Listed here is a single TCR beta chain. Its antigen is not yet known. One base away there is no much larger clone; base qualities are not given. The cohort was made up of 666 healthy bone marrow donors. At the time of sampling, all cohort members were nominally healthy, though unrecorded immune exposures were likely present. The donor was CMV seropositive and belonged to the group of more than 250 seropositive cohort members. A peripheral blood sample was provided by each donor, and peripheral blood mononuclear cells were used for TCR beta sequencing. Genomic DNA was extracted from the blood cell samples with the Qiagen DNeasy Blood Extraction Kit. This record belongs to a study of cytomegalovirus exposure and HLA in healthy donors (dated by TCRdb to 2016 to 2017). Background for the entire study: An earlier analysis of around 600 of the donors reported 250 to 350 Gb of sequence data and 117 million unique TCR beta sequences from around 200 million T cells. HLA typing covered class I and class II loci at four-digit resolution. On average, around 200,000 unique TCR beta nucleotide sequences were sequenced per donor among several hundred genotyped donors of the cohort, with roughly 20% of those sequences being non-productive. The genetic ancestry cluster associated with self-reported Caucasian donors included roughly four fifths of the 398 genotyped donors. The study combined high-throughput TCR immunosequencing, statistical association of individual TCRs with disease status, and machine learning to predict cytomegalovirus infection status. Roughly 300 gigabases of sequencing data and approximately 91 million unique TCR sequences made up an early release that covered 640 HLA-typed donors. A handful of DR-DQ haplotypes were handled as single units for association and clustering because linkage in the cohort was strong. Every repertoire in the discovery cohort had been generated on one and the same sequencing platform. An earlier analysis of a few hundred of the donors applied high-throughput TCR beta sequencing to assess whether each TCR beta V gene segment acted as functional or pseudogenic. The later analysis used no new phenotypic data to find candidate immune exposures, relying instead on TCR beta sequences and their occurrence across donors. The T cell repertoires of around 670 subjects were profiled by immunosequencing and related to cytomegalovirus serostatus. The study was designed to test whether signatures of past pathogen exposure could be identified by cataloging public T cell receptors. Along with the roughly 710-subject first cohort, a separate validation cohort of over 90 different subjects was used. The number of typed donors differed by locus: roughly 629-640 for A, B, C, DRB1 and DQB1; about 520 for DQA1; fewer than 610 for DPA1; and some 470 for DPB1. Genome-wide SNP genotypes for about 65% of the roughly 670 donors were used in a later genetic analysis, which treated that subset as a discovery cohort. Donor age, sex, ethnicity and CMV serostatus were compiled alongside the repertoire data. A later analysis re-analyzed previously published TCR beta repertoires from hundreds of donors and added high-resolution HLA genotyping to study TCR occurrence patterns. Broad study findings and their caveats: The earlier analysis of approximately 540 of the donors excluded approximately 15 rarely observed V segments, including chromosome 9 orphons, because counts were too low. A later analysis found that TCR association rates varied across HLA loci, with DRB1 alleles showing the most associated TCRs and HLA-C alleles the fewest. Correlated functional status among segregating V segments might reflect linkage disequilibrium, but an unknown experimental factor could not be ruled out. According to a later analysis, parvovirus B19, influenza, CMV and Epstein-Barr virus appeared linked to several top co-occurrence clusters. It was suggested by the authors that the approach could potentially be generalized to other disease states and immunological phenotypes. Because HLA typing was unavailable for some donors at each locus, only the typed subset was used in association tests. The presence/absence analyses assumed that sequencing depth was roughly uniform across donors, and that assumption may not be true. When HLA alleles, especially DR and DQ, strongly co-occurred, attributing TCR associations to individual alleles was difficult. V-gene and J-gene trimming of TCR beta chains was associated with a missense DCLRE1C variant in a later genetic analysis, and the association was replicated in an independent cohort. Cytomegalovirus status was reported to be diagnosed by the classifier with high specificity and sensitivity in both the original and validation cohorts. In a later analysis, HLA-associated TCR beta chains were found to be more clonally expanded and to have lower generation probabilities than equally common non-associated chains. The sequencing pipeline was judged likely to have produced a cluster of highly shared sequence variants as a technical artifact. A later analysis associated about 16,000 TCR beta sequences with specific HLA alleles at a false discovery rate of 0.05. In vitro tests confirmed that three of the cytomegalovirus-associated TCR beta chains recognize cytomegalovirus antigens. Most TCR sequences were seen in very few donors, while some public TCRs were found in many individuals. For the cohort, immune exposure information was limited to CMV serostatus. Some IMGT-functional V segments, including TRBV6-2 and TRBV6-3, could not be distinguished by the 87-base-pair reads and were therefore excluded. Compared with the roughly 720-donor mean, donors in an Asian-associated ancestry cluster had fewer N-insertions in productive TCRs, according to a later genetic analysis. In a later analysis, most CMV-associated TCR beta chains were found to appear HLA-restricted, with HLA associations seemingly driven largely by CMV exposure. Broadly in line with IMGT annotations, most TCR beta V segments showed up in productive rearrangements about 90% or about 30% of the time in an earlier analysis of several hundred of the donors. This cohort had only TCR beta chains sequenced, and the lack of alpha or paired-chain data limited which features could be detected. A further reported finding was that TCR beta sequences accurately predicted the HLA-A and HLA-B alleles for most subjects in the first cohort. In the study, approximately 160 TCR beta chains were listed as associated with cytomegalovirus.

Counted from cysteine to phenylalanine, this CDR3 has 10 amino acids. The read is trimmed to its CDR3 DNA, 30 bases read in frame from base 1. Trimming costs V 7 bases and J 4 bases, and their ends lie 6 bases apart. The germline V gene sets CDR1 to SQVTM and CDR2 to ANQGSEA. Library generation was performed with the immunoSEQ multiplex PCR assay. The multiplex PCR relied on a mix of 60 forward primers for TCR Vbeta segments and 13 reverse primers for TCR Jbeta segments. Amplification of the CDR3 region of rearranged TCR beta genes was performed with a multiplex PCR assay on genomic DNA. The Illumina HiSeq System was used to sequence the amplified TCR beta libraries as 87-base-pair reads. In the paper's pipeline: A later analysis counted about 80 million unique TCR beta chains across the 666 repertoires, and 10 million to 11 million of these chains were shared by at least two donors. Raw reads were error-corrected and collapsed into unique sequences by a nearest-neighbor algorithm in which closely related sequences were merged to remove PCR and sequencing errors. Alignment of CDR3 sequences to IMGT reference sequences was used to assign V, D and J gene segments. For a sequence to be retained, at least a six-nucleotide match to both a V gene segment and a J gene segment was required. A rearrangement was called productive if the CDR3 had no stop codons and remained in frame with V and J, and every other rearrangement was called non-productive. Following IMGT convention, CDR3 was defined as the stretch from the second conserved V-encoded cysteine to the conserved J-encoded phenylalanine. In an earlier analysis of more than 550 of the donors, sequences lacking an unambiguous match to a single V gene segment were excluded. An earlier analysis of 500 to 600 of the donors classified V segments as functional when productive rearrangements were above 56.7% and as segregating when the standard deviation between donors was above 5%. A statistical classification framework was built for diagnosing cytomegalovirus status from the catalog of TCR beta chain sequences. In a later analysis, V and J genes were assigned by comparing TCR nucleotide sequences against IMGT/GENE-DB human TR gene sequences. The TCRdist pipeline was used in a later analysis to assign CDR3 sequences and most-parsimonious VDJ recombination scenarios. A later analysis defined each TCR beta chain by its CDR3 amino acid sequence plus V-gene family, and excluded reads lacking a unique V-gene family. In a later analysis, approximately 590 highly shared, low-generation-probability nucleotide sequences were removed to address suspected cross-contamination and a sequencing artifact. In a later analysis, a clonal expansion index for each public chain was calculated from normalized within-repertoire ranks of inferred template counts. In a later analysis, generation probabilities were computed with a VDJ recombination model fitted to out-of-frame rearrangements, and the resulting probabilities were checked against IGoR. In a later analysis, hypergeometric tests were used to score TCR-TCR, TCR-HLA and TCR-CMV co-occurrence, with a repertoire-size bias correction applied to TCR pairs. False discovery rates were estimated in a later analysis by permuting HLA or CMV assignments 20 times. In a later analysis, co-occurring TCRs were grouped using DBSCAN, with TCRdist sequence similarity added in when clustering inside HLA-allele-positive subsets. Repertoires with fewer than 30,000 or more than 120,000 public chains, plus five repertoires with anomalous nucleotide sharing, were excluded from co-occurrence clustering. Entries here come from immuneACCESS through TCRdb and include only in-frame sequences with V and J called. Some clones fail to appear in such tables; in the studies checked, an unresolved V gene covers under half of the shortfall, and the cause of the remainder is unknown. From that table come the V and J calls and clone size; the DNA was used to work out D and trimming. Counted in this sample were about 140,000 clones; roughly 80% of them appeared once. The ten largest clonotypes hold over 6.5% of the sample.

Sequencing was performed on PBMCs. The clonotype originates from a man aged 35 to 55 in good health and CMV-seropositive. The chain is encoded by TRBV29-1 joined to TRBJ2-3; the D gene cannot be named for sure. The nucleotide sequence reads as follows: TGCAGCGGCGTGGCAGATACGCAGTATTTT. This yields the protein CSGVADTQYF.